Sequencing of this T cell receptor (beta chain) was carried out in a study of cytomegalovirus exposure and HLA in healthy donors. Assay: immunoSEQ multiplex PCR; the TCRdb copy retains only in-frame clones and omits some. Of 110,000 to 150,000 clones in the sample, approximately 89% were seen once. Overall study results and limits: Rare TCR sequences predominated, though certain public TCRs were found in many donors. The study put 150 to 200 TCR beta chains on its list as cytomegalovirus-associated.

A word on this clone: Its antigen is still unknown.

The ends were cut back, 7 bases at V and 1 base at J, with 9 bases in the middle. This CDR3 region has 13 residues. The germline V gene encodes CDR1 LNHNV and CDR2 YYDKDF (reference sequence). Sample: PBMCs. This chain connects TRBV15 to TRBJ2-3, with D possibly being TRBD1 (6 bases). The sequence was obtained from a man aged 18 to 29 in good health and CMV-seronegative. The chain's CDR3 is CATNRAGTDTQYF. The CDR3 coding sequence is TGTGCCACCAACAGGGCCGGCACAGATACGCAGTATTTT.